Below are 16 T cell receptor beta chains sequenced from a single sample in a study of regulatory T cells in long-lasting Graves disease. As for time point: newly diagnosed GD, antithyroid drugs for less than 3 months. PBMC RNA served as the TCR library source. Construction of TCR beta libraries relied on iRepertoire HTBI primers and on Arm-PCR targeting CDR3 regions. TCRdb re-called the multiplex PCR reads through MiXCR, storing one row per CDR3 protein. This sample has 410,000 or so distinct CDR3 sequences, with 15% found just once. The sample was also reused in another study, on T cells in Graves' hyperthyroidism and ophthalmopathy.

This specimen consisted of peripheral blood mononuclear cells (PBMCs), obtained at new diagnosis, from a patient treated with antithyroid drugs. Receptors were obtained from a woman in her twenties or thirties with Graves disease.

This chain links TRBV18 with TRBJ2-5; D gene ambiguous. CDR1 and CDR2 from the germline V gene are KGHSH and LQKENI. Trimming took 2 bases from V and 4 from J, leaving 14 bases between them. The CDR3 extends over 15 amino acids. The CDR3 nucleotides are TGTGCCAGCTCACCAAAGGCTGGGGTTGGAGAGACCCAGTACTTC. This sequence encodes CASSPKAGVGETQYF. Together with reference TRBV18 and TRBJ2-5, the CDR3 gives the full variable domain: NAGVMQNPRHLVRRRGQEARLRCSPMKGHSHVYWYRQLPEEGLKFMVYLQKENIIDESGMPKERFSAEFPKEGPSILRIQQVVRGDSAAYFCASSPKAGVGETQYFGPGTRLLVL.

The gene calls are TRBV5-1 and TRBJ1-1; 8 bases line up with TRBD1. Unmatched junction bases numbered 5, after V lost 3 bases and J lost 4 bases. Germline V gene sequence: CDR1 SGHRS, CDR2 YFSETQ. CDR3 length: 14 amino acids. The CDR3 DNA sequence: TGCGCCAGCAGCTATGGACAGGGAACCACTGAAGCTTTCTTT. It yields the protein CASSYGQGTTEAFF. Filled out from reference TRBV5-1 and TRBJ1-1, the complete variable domain reads KAGVTQTPRYLIKTRGQQVTLSCSPISGHRSVSWYQQTPGQGLQFLFEYFSETQRNKGNFPGRFSGRQFSNSRSEMNVSTLELGDSALYLCASSYGQGTTEAFFGQGTRLTVV.

This clonotype was observed many times. This chain joins TRBV5-6 and TRBJ1-1; D might be TRBD1 (5 bases). Trimming took 1 base from V and 4 from J, leaving 11 bases between them. This CDR3 has 14 residues. Germline CDR1 SGHDT, CDR2 YYEEEE. The CDR3 DNA sequence: TGTGCCAGCAGCTTGCGTGGGAGGGGCACTGAAGCTTTCTTT. Protein: CASSLRGRGTEAFF.

This clonotype was seen at least ten times. The gene calls are TRBV20-1 and TRBJ2-5; TRBD2 matches 7 bases. J was trimmed by 4 bases and V by 5 bases; bases with no gene match: 4. Germline V gives CDR1 DFQATT, CDR2 SNEGSKA (reference sequence). This CDR3 contains 12 residues. CDR3 coding DNA: TGCAGTGCTTCGACTAGCACAGAGACCCAGTACTTC. Its protein is CSASTSTETQYF.

This clonotype was picked up a small number of times. V and J are TRBV18 and TRBJ1-2; a possible D gene is TRBD1 (5 bases). The length of the CDR3 is 15 residues. With 6 bases removed from V and 0 bases from J, the gap between germline ends came to 14 bases. CDR1 is KGHSH, CDR2 LQKENI, per germline. In DNA, the CDR3 is TGTGCCAGCTCTCCTGGAGCGGGGGCTAACTATGGCTACACCTTC. Translation: CASSPGAGANYGYTF.

This clonotype was seen at least ten times. The J gene is TRBJ2-5, the V gene TRBV20-1; 12 nucleotides line up with TRBD2. The CDR3 loop spans 16 amino acids. CDR1 is DFQATT, CDR2 SNEGSKA, per germline (reference sequence). After removal of 6 bases from V and 5 bases from J, the junction contained 13 bases not matched to a gene. The CDR3 sequence is CSAFNPLAGGWETQYF. CDR3 coding DNA: TGCAGTGCCTTTAACCCCCTAGCGGGAGGGTGGGAGACCCAGTACTTC.

This clonotype was seen a handful of times. The J gene is TRBJ1-6, the V gene TRBV30, with D hard to call. Trimming stripped 0 bases from V and 10 bases from J, with 7 bases between. The CDR3 extends over 12 amino acids. Germline V gene lookup returns CDR1 GTSNPN and CDR2 SVGIG (reference sequence). The CDR3, as DNA: TGTGCCTGGAGTGTTTCCCTCTCACCCCTCCACTTT. Translating gives CAWSVSLSPLHF.

This clonotype has a single count. V and J are TRBV5-1 and TRBJ2-7; 12 bases align to TRBD2. V lost 7 bases, J lost 2 bases, and 4 bases stayed unmatched. Germline V CDR1 and CDR2: SGHRS, YFSETQ. CDR3 length: 14 residues. The CDR3 is CASGRTSGAYEQYF. The DNA of the CDR3 is TGCGCCAGCGGTCGGACTAGCGGGGCCTACGAGCAGTACTTC.

Points on this clonotype: At one end, the junction sequence differs from germline, possibly due to a read error. The V call is TRBV4-1, the J call TRBJ2-1; tentative D call: TRBD1 (6 bases). This CDR3 comprises 16 residues. Germline assignment: CDR1 MGHRA and CDR2 YSYEKL. This CDR3 is CASSQLGGPVGNEQSF. The CDR3 nucleotides are TGCGCCAGCAGCCAGTTAGGGGGACCTGTTGGTAATGAGCAGTCCTTC.

There are many counts of this clonotype. The rearrangement uses TRBV27 and TRBJ2-3, with TRBD1 as a possible D gene (6 bases). V was shortened by 3 bases and J by 6 bases, with 10 bases between the two germline ends. CDR1 MNHEY and CDR2 SMNVEV come from the germline V gene (reference sequence). The CDR3 runs to 13 residues. DNA of the CDR3: TGTGCCAGCAGTTTTAGTCAGGGGGATACGCAGTATTTT. Translation gives CASSFSQGDTQYF.

This clonotype has more than one count but fewer than ten. The rearrangement links TRBV13 to TRBJ2-7, with D possibly being TRBD2 (5 bases). CDR3 size: 12 residues. CDR1 PRHDT and CDR2 FYEKMQ come from the germline V gene (reference sequence). The V gene lost 3 bases and the J gene lost 5 bases, with 8 bases spanning the gap. This CDR3 reads CASSFRGDEQYF. The DNA for the CDR3 is TGTGCCAGCAGCTTCCGGGGAGACGAGCAGTACTTC.

In its sample, this clonotype was seen many times. The CDR3 here is CSATQGSNQPQHF. CDR3 DNA sequence: TGCAGTGCTACCCAGGGAAGCAATCAGCCCCAGCATTTT. The rearrangement links TRBV20-1 to TRBJ1-5, with TRBD1 as a possible D gene (5 bases). The V end lost 4 bases, the J end lost 1 base, and 8 bases lay between the germline ends. The CDR3 runs to 13 residues. In germline, CDR1 is DFQATT, CDR2 SNEGSKA (reference sequence).

This clonotype came up a few times. V and J are TRBV5-1 and TRBJ2-5; 7 bases match TRBD2. The germline CDR1 and CDR2 sequences are SGHRS and YFSETQ. The CDR3 totals 15 residues. J gave up 2 bases and V 4 bases, and 8 bases lay outside the gene matches. In DNA form, the CDR3 reads TGCGCCAGCAGCCCGGGGGGACGCCCTCAAGAGACCCAGTACTTC. It encodes CASSPGGRPQETQYF.

This clonotype was seen many times. The V and J genes are TRBV20-1 and TRBJ2-1; possible D gene TRBD2, 6 bases. V lost 2 bases to trimming and J lost 7 bases, with 21 bases between them. Germline V CDR1 and CDR2: DFQATT, SNEGSKA (reference sequence). This CDR3 spans 16 amino acids. For the CDR3, the DNA is TGCAGTGCTAGACCCTACCTAGCGCAACTTAATAATGAGCAGTTCTTC. Its protein is CSARPYLAQLNNEQFF.

The table lists this clonotype with many counts. This chain uses TRBV5-1 with TRBJ2-3; D is possibly TRBD1 (6 bases). The CDR3 spans 15 residues. V was trimmed by 3 bases and J by 0 bases, leaving 11 bases between them. CDR1 is SGHRS and CDR2 is YFSETQ in the germline V gene. This chain's CDR3 is CASSSQQGSTDTQYF. CDR3 sequence (DNA): TGCGCCAGCAGCTCACAACAGGGAAGCACAGATACGCAGTATTTT.

Many counts were recorded for this clonotype. V usage is TRBV6-2 or TRBV6-3 and J usage is TRBJ2-7; weak D call: TRBD1 (6 bases). Trimming removed 5 bases from V and 5 bases from J, with 13 bases in between. Germline V gene sequence: CDR1 MNHEY, CDR2 SVGEGT. This CDR3 region has 13 residues. This CDR3 is CASSATGYDEQYF. CDR3 DNA: TGTGCCAGCAGTGCCACAGGGTACGACGAGCAGTACTTC.